The 17 T cell receptor beta chains presented below share a single source sample, sequenced in a study of long-term antiretroviral therapy in people with HIV (dated by TCRdb to 2022 to 2024). The immunoSEQ hsTCRB v3.0 assay was used at survey level resolution to sequence the TRB variable region. This is the immuneACCESS table as TCRdb keeps it, with only in-frame sequences that have V and J called. A part of the clones is gone; compared with another copy, unresolved V genes explain less than half, and the rest is unexplained. This sample is represented by some 29,000 clones; around 80% of them were singletons. The ten largest make up roughly 9.3% of the sample. The starting material was unsorted PBMCs, obtained 1.5 years before starting antiretroviral therapy. All receptors derive from a man aged 18 to 29 with HIV.

This clone was seen more than once but under ten times. Written as DNA, the CDR3 is TGTGCCAGCAGCCAAGAAGGGCTAGCGGATTCCTACGAGCAGTACTTC. It codes for CASSQEGLADSYEQYF. This chain joins TRBV4-2 and TRBJ2-7, with 7 bases identical to TRBD2. Germline V gene data show CDR1 as LGHNA and CDR2 as YNFKEQ. This CDR3 region has 16 residues. V dropped 0 bases and J dropped 1; count of bases not matched to a gene: 6.

The chain couples TRBV19 to TRBJ1-2, with D possibly being TRBD1 (5 bases). This CDR3 contains 14 residues. V lost 6 bases to trimming and J lost 2 bases, with 13 bases between them. The germline V gene has CDR1 LNHDA and CDR2 SQIVND (reference sequence). CDR3 nucleotides: TGTGCCAGTAGCAGACAGAGGTTAAACTATGGCTACACCTTC. It is translated as CASSRQRLNYGYTF.

This chain connects TRBV4-1 to TRBJ2-2, with 9 bases fitting TRBD2. The CDR3 length is 16 residues. The germline V gene encodes CDR1 MGHRA and CDR2 YSYEKL. V trimming: 1 base; J trimming: 2 bases; junction bases outside the gene matches: 2. DNA of the CDR3: TGCGCCAGCAGCCAAGGGCGGGGGGGTAACACCGGGGAGCTGTTTTTT. Amino acid sequence: CASSQGRGGNTGELFF.

The genes are TRBV25-1 and TRBJ1-2; tentatively, D is TRBD1 (5 bases). The CDR3 is 14 residues long. CDR1 MGHDK and CDR2 SYGVNS come from the germline V gene. Trimming took off 6 bases at V and 4 bases at J, with 15 bases between the two ends. CDR3 DNA: TGTGCCAGCAGGGGAACAGGACTTATCTATGGCTACACCTTC. It specifies CASRGTGLIYGYTF.

In its sample, this clone was seen a few times. V and J are TRBV10-2 and TRBJ1-2, with D possibly TRBD1 on 5 matching bases. The CDR3 has 12 residues. The germline V and J ends were trimmed by 7 bases and 4 bases, with 10 bases remaining between them. In germline, CDR1 is WSHSY, CDR2 SAAADI. CDR3 coding DNA: TGCGCCAGCACACAGGCGGGCTATGGCTACACCTTC. Protein: CASTQAGYGYTF.

This chain joins TRBV6-6 and TRBJ2-1; TRBD1 might be the D (5 bases). The CDR3 is 15 amino acids. Germline CDR1 and CDR2: MNHNY and SVGAGI (reference sequence). Trimming stripped 3 bases from V and 7 bases from J, with 16 bases between. This CDR3 is CASSYRPREKNEQFF. The CDR3 region has the DNA TGTGCCAGCAGTTATCGTCCCAGGGAAAAGAATGAGCAGTTCTTC.

The V gene is TRBV13, the J gene TRBJ2-2; 7 nucleotides align to TRBD2. This CDR3 comprises 17 residues. The trim removed 1 base at V and 6 bases at J, leaving 11 bases unmatched. CDR1 is PRHDT and CDR2 is FYEKMQ in the germline V gene (reference sequence). For the CDR3, the DNA is TGTGCCAGCAGCTTAGAGTGGGCTAGCGGCGGTGCCGGGGAGCTGTTTTTT. Translation: CASSLEWASGGAGELFF.

The rearrangement links TRBV6-1 to TRBJ1-2; D is possibly TRBD1 (6 bases). CDR1 is MNHNS, CDR2 SASEGT, per germline. This CDR3 is 15 amino acids long. Deletions cut 0 bases from V and 4 bases from J, with 12 bases between. The CDR3 region is CASSEAGGPSYGYTF. The DNA of the CDR3 is TGTGCCAGCAGTGAAGCTGGGGGGCCCTCCTATGGCTACACCTTC.

This clone appeared a few times. The chain joins TRBV5-4 to TRBJ2-7; TRBD1 might be the D (5 bases). Germline V gene sequence: CDR1 SGHNT, CDR2 YYREEE (reference sequence). The CDR3 sequence is 12 residues long. V shed 4 bases and J shed 3 bases, with 8 bases lying between them. Here the CDR3 DNA reads TGTGCCAGCAGCATTGACAGCTACGAGCAGTACTTC. Translation: CASSIDSYEQYF.

This chain links TRBV9 with TRBJ2-5; 8 bases fit TRBD2. This CDR3 has 15 amino acids. Germline V gene sequence: CDR1 SGDLS, CDR2 YYNGEE. Losses at the gene ends were 2 bases for V and 4 bases for J; bases not matched to a gene: 7. CDR3 in DNA: TGTGCCAGCAGCGTCGTCGGGGGGGCCTCAGAGACCCAGTACTTC. Amino acid sequence: CASSVVGGASETQYF.

The chain carries TRBV27 and TRBJ2-7; 7 positions agree with TRBD1. V lost 3 bases to trimming and J lost 6 bases; unmatched junction nucleotides: 8. The germline gives CDR1 MNHEY, CDR2 SMNVEV (reference sequence). The CDR3 spans 14 residues. The CDR3 bases are TGTGCCAGCAGTTTCAACAGGGGCCGGGGCGAGCAGTACTTC. Translated: CASSFNRGRGEQYF.

This rearrangement joins TRBV30 to TRBJ2-7, with 10 nucleotides matching TRBD1. Germline trimming cut 6 bases from V and 0 bases from J; bases unmatched to any gene: 2. This CDR3 has 13 amino acids. The germline gives CDR1 GTSNPN, CDR2 SVGIG (reference sequence). For the CDR3, the DNA is TGTGCCTGCCGGGACAGGGGCTCCTACGAGCAGTACTTC. This sequence encodes CACRDRGSYEQYF.

This clone showed up just once. The chain recombines TRBV5-1 with TRBJ2-5, with 7 positions matching TRBD2. CDR1 SGHRS and CDR2 YFSETQ come from the germline V gene. V trimming: 4 bases; J trimming: 5 bases; junction bases outside the gene matches: 5. This CDR3 is built from 13 residues. The DNA for the CDR3 is TGCGCCAGCAGCGGCGGGAGTTGGGAGACCCAGTACTTC. Translating gives CASSGGSWETQYF. The entire variable domain, with the rest obtained from reference TRBV5-1 and TRBJ2-5, is as follows: KAGVTQTPRYLIKTRGQQVTLSCSPISGHRSVSWYQQTPGQGLQFLFEYFSETQRNKGNFPGRFSGRQFSNSRSEMNVSTLELGDSALYLCASSGGSWETQYFGPGTRLLVL.

The J gene is TRBJ1-1, the V gene TRBV19, with 7 bases aligning to TRBD1. The CDR3 runs to 13 residues. Germline V gene sequence: CDR1 LNHDA, CDR2 SQIVND (reference sequence). V trimming: 6 bases; J trimming: 4 bases; junction bases outside the gene matches: 5. This CDR3 reads CASREQGPTEAFF. DNA of the CDR3: TGTGCCAGTAGGGAACAGGGGCCCACTGAAGCTTTCTTT.

This clone has only a few counts. This chain links TRBV5-6 with TRBJ1-4; D is perhaps TRBD1 (5 bases). Germline V gene data show CDR1 as SGHDT and CDR2 as YYEEEE. Trimming removed 2 bases at V and 8 bases at J, with 10 bases between. The CDR3 is 13 residues long. The CDR3, as DNA: TGTGCCAGCAGCTTCAGGGTTGAGGAAAAACTGTTTTTT. This sequence encodes CASSFRVEEKLFF. Together with reference TRBV5-6 and TRBJ1-4, the CDR3 gives the full variable domain: DAGVTQSPTHLIKTRGQQVTLRCSPKSGHDTVSWYQQALGQGPQFIFQYYEEEERQRGNFPDRFSGHQFPNYSSELNVNALLLGDSALYLCASSFRVEEKLFFGSGTQLSVL.

The chain is built from TRBV2 and TRBJ1-4, with D hard to call. CDR1 is SNHLY, CDR2 FYNNEI, per germline. The CDR3 has 15 residues. Trimming removed 5 bases from V and 8 bases from J, with 18 bases in between. The CDR3 DNA sequence: TGTGCCAGCAGTCCACAGCCGGCTCTAGGGGAAAAACTGTTTTTT. Protein sequence: CASSPQPALGEKLFF.

J is TRBJ2-1 and V is TRBV28; TRBD2 might be the D (5 bases). This CDR3 comprises 13 residues. Germline loops: CDR1 MDHEN, CDR2 SYDVKM. Trimming took off 9 bases at V and 2 bases at J, with 11 bases between the two ends. The CDR3 bases are TGTGCCAGTCGGACTGATACCTACAATGAGCAGTTCTTC. Translated, it gives CASRTDTYNEQFF. Full variable domain (outside the CDR3, taken from reference TRBV28 and TRBJ2-1): DVKVTQSSRYLVKRTGEKVFLECVQDMDHENMFWYRQDPGLGLRLIYFSYDVKMKEKGDIPEGYSVSREKKERFSLILESASTNQTSMYLCASRTDTYNEQFFGPGTRLTVL.